This T cell receptor (beta chain) was recovered during a study of Ad26.COV2.S vaccination and SARS-CoV-2 variants. Study as a whole: Donor allocation was to the COV1001 Ad26.COV2.S trial arm. Intramuscular Ad26.COV2.S doses were given once or twice, 56 days apart.

V shed 4 bases and J 3 bases; nucleotides not matched to a gene: 6. The germline CDR1 and CDR2 sequences are KGHDR and SFDVKD. The CDR3 is 16 amino acids. The protocol was immunoSEQ multiplex PCR, while the TCRdb copy is restricted to in-frame clones and leaves out a portion. The table includes about 410,000 clones, around nine tenths detected once. Indicated treatment: 19 received Ad26.COV2.S at low or high dose, single or two shots; a few received placebo; per-sample allocation not given. Samples analyzed were those drawn on day 63 after the first vaccine or placebo injection. The receptor comes from a person aged 18-60 years who received the Ad26.COV2.S COVID-19 vaccine or a placebo. This chain connects TRBV24-1 to TRBJ2-5; 11 bases are a match to TRBD2. The input for sequencing was peripheral blood, taken in a trial of Ad26.COV2.S vaccine versus placebo. In DNA form, the CDR3 reads TGTGCCACCAGTGACTCCGGGACTAGCGGAAAAGAGACCCAGTACTTC. Translation: CATSDSGTSGKETQYF.